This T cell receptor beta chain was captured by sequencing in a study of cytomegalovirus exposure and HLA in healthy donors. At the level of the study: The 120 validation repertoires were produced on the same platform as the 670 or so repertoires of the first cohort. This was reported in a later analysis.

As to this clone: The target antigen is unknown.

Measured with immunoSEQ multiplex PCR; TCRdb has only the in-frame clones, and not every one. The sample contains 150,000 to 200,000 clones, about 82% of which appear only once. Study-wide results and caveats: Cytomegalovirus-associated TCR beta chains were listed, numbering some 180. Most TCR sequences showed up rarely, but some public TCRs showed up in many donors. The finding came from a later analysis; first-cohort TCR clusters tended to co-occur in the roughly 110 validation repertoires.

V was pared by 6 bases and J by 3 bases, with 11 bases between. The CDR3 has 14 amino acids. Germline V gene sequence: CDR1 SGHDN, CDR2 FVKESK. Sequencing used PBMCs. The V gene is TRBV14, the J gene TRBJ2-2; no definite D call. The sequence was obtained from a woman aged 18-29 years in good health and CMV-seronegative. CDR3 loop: CASSLGRYTGELFF. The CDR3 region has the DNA TGTGCCAGCAGTCTAGGTCGGTACACCGGGGAGCTGTTTTTT. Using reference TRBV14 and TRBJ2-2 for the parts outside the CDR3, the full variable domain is EAGVTQFPSHSVIEKGQTVTLRCDPISGHDNLYWYRRVMGKEIKFLLHFVKESKQDESGMPNNRFLAERTGGTYSTLKVQPAELEDSGVYFCASSLGRYTGELFFGEGSRLTVL.